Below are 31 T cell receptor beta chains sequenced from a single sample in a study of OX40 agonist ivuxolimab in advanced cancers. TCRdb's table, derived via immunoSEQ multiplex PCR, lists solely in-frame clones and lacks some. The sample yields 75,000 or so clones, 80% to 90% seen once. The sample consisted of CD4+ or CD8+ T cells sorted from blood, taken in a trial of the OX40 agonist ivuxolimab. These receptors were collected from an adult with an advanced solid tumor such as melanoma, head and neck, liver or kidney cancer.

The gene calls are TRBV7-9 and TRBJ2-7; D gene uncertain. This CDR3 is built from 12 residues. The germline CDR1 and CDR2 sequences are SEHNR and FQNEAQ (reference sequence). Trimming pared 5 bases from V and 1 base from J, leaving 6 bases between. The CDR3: CASSGRSYEQYF. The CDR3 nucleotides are TGTGCCAGCAGCGGACGGTCCTACGAGCAGTACTTC.

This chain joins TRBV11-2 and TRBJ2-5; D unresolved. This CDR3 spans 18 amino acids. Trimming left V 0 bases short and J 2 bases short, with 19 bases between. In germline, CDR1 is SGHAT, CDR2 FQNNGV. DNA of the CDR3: TGTGCCAGCAGCTTAGAGGGTCTCGGTATGGGTGGGCAAGAGACCCAGTACTTC. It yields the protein CASSLEGLGMGGQETQYF.

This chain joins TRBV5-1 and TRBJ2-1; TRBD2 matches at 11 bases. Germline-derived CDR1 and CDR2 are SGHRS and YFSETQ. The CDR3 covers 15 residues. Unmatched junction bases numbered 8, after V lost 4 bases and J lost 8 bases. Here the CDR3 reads CASSAPIAGGDEQFF. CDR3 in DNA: TGCGCCAGCAGCGCCCCGATAGCGGGAGGGGATGAGCAGTTCTTC.

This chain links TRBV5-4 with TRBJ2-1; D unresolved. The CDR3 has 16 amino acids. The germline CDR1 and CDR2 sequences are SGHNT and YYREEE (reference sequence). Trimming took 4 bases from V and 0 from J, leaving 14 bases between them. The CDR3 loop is CASSRSLYSSYNEQFF. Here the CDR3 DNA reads TGTGCCAGCAGCCGAAGCCTCTACAGCTCCTACAATGAGCAGTTCTTC.

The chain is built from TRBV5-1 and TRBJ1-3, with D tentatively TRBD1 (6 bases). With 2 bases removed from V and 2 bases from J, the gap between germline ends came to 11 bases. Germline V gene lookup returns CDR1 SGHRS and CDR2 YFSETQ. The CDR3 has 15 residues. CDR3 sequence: CASSLEGGTGNTIYF. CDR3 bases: TGCGCCAGCAGCTTAGAAGGGGGGACTGGAAACACCATATATTTT. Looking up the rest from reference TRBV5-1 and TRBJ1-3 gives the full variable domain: KAGVTQTPRYLIKTRGQQVTLSCSPISGHRSVSWYQQTPGQGLQFLFEYFSETQRNKGNFPGRFSGRQFSNSRSEMNVSTLELGDSALYLCASSLEGGTGNTIYFGEGSWLTVV.

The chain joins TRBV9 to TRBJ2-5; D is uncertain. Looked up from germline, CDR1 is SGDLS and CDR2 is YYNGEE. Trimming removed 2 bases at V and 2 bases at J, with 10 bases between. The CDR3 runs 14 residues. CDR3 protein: CASSVDGSQETQYF. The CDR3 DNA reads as TGTGCCAGCAGCGTTGATGGATCGCAAGAGACCCAGTACTTC. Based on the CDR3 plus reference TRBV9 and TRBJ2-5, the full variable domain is DSGVTQTPKHLITATGQRVTLRCSPRSGDLSVYWYQQSLDQGLQFLIQYYNGEERAKGNILERFSAQQFPDLHSELNLSSLELGDSALYFCASSVDGSQETQYFGPGTRLLVL.

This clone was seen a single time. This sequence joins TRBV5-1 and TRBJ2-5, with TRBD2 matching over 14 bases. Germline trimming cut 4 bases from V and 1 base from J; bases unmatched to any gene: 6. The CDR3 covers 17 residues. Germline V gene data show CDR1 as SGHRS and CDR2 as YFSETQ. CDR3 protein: CASSRSGLAGGQETQYF. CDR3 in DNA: TGCGCCAGCAGCAGGAGCGGACTAGCGGGAGGCCAAGAGACCCAGTACTTC.

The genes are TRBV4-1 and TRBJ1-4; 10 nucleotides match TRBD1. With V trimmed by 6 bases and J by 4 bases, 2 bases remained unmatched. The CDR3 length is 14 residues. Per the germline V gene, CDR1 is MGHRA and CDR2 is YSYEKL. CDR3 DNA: TGCGCCAGCAGGGACAGGGGGAATAATGAAAAACTGTTTTTT. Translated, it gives CASRDRGNNEKLFF.

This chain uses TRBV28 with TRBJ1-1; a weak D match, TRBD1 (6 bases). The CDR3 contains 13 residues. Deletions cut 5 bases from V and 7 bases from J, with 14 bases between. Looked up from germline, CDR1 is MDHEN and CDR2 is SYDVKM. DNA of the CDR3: TGTGCCAGCAGTAAAGGGGGGATGAGTGAAGCTTTCTTT. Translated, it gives CASSKGGMSEAFF.

As DNA, the CDR3 is TGTGCCAGCAGCCAAGATGCCAGGCTAGCGGGCTACAATGAGCAGTTCTTC. Translated: CASSQDARLAGYNEQFF. The J gene is TRBJ2-1, the V gene TRBV4-2, with 8 bases lining up with TRBD2. CDR3 length: 17 residues. After removal of 0 bases from V and 3 bases from J, the junction contained 7 bases not matched to a gene. Germline V gives CDR1 LGHNA, CDR2 YNFKEQ.

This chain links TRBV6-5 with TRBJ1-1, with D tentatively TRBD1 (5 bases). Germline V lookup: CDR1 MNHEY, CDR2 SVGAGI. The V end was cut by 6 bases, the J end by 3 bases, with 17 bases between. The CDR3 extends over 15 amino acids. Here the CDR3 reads CASRTPGQGDTEAFF. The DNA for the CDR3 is TGTGCCAGCAGGACTCCGGGGCAGGGTGACACTGAAGCTTTCTTT.

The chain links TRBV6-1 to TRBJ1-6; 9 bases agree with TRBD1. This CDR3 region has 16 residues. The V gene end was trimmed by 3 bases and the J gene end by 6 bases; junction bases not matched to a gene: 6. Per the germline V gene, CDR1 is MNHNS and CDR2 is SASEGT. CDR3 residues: CASSENRGRSNSPLHF. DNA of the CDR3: TGTGCCAGCAGTGAGAACAGGGGGCGGTCTAATTCACCCCTCCACTTT.

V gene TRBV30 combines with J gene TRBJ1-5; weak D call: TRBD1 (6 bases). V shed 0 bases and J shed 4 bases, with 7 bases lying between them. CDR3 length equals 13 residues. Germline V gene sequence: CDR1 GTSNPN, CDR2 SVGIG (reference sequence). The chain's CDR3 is CAWSVQGNQPQHF. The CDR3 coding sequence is TGTGCCTGGAGTGTCCAGGGGAATCAGCCCCAGCATTTT.

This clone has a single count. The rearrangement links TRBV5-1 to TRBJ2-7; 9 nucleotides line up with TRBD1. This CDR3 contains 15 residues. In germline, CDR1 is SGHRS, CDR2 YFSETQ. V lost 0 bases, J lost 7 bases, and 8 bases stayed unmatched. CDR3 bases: TGCGCCAGCAGCTTGGAGGGACAGGGCCAAAAAGAGCAGTACTTC. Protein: CASSLEGQGQKEQYF.

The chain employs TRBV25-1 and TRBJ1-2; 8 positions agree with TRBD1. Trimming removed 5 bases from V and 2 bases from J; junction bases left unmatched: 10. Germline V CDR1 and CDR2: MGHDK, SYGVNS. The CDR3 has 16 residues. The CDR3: CASSPLSGQENYGYTF. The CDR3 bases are TGTGCCAGCAGTCCCCTATCGGGACAGGAGAACTATGGCTACACCTTC.

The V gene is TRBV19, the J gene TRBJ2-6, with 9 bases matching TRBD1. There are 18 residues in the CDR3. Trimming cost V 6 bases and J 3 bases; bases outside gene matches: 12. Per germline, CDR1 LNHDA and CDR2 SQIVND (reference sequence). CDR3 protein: CASRPSGTGKGGANVLTF. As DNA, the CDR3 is TGTGCCAGTAGGCCCTCCGGGACAGGGAAGGGTGGGGCCAACGTCCTGACTTTC.

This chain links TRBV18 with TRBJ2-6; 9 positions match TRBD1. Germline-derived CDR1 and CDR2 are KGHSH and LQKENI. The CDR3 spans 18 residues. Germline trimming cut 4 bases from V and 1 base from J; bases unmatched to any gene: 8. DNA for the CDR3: TGTGCCAGCTCACTAAGGGACAGGGTGGAATCTGGGGCCAACGTCCTGACTTTC. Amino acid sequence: CASSLRDRVESGANVLTF.

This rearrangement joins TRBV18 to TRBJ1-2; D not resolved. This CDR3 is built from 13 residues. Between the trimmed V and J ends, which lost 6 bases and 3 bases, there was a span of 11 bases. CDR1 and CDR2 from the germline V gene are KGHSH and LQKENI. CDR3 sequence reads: CASSVQDDYGYTF. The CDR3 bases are TGTGCCAGCTCCGTACAAGACGACTATGGCTACACCTTC.

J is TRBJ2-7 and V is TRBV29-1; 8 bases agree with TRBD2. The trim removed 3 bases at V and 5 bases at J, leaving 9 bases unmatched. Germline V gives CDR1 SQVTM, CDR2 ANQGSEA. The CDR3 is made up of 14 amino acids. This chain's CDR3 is CSVDKGGGQNEQYF. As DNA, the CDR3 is TGCAGCGTTGACAAAGGCGGGGGGCAGAACGAGCAGTACTTC.

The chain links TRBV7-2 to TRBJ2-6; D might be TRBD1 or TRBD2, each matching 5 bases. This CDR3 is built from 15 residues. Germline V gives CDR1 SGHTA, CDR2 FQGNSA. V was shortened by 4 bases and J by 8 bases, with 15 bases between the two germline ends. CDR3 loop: CASSYAGAGTNVLTF. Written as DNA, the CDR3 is TGTGCCAGCAGCTACGCCGGGGCGGGTACCAACGTCCTGACTTTC.

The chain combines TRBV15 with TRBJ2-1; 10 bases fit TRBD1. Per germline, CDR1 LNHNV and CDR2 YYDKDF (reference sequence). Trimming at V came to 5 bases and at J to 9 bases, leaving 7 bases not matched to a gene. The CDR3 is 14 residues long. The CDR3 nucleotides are TGTGCCACCAGCCCCGGGACAGGGGTGGGTGAGCAGTTCTTC. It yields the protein CATSPGTGVGEQFF.

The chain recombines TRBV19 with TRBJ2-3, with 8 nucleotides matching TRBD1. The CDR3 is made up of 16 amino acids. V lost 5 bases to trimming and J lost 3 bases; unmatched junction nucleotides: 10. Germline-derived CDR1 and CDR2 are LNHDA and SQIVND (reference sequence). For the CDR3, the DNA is TGTGCCAGTAGTGTTGGGGTGCAGGGGGCGACAGATACGCAGTATTTT. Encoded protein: CASSVGVQGATDTQYF. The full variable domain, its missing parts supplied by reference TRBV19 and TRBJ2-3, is DGGITQSPKYLFRKEGQNVTLSCEQNLNHDAMYWYRQDPGQGLRLIYYSQIVNDFQKGDIAEGYSVSREKKESFPLTVTSAQKNPTAFYLCASSVGVQGATDTQYFGPGTRLTVL.

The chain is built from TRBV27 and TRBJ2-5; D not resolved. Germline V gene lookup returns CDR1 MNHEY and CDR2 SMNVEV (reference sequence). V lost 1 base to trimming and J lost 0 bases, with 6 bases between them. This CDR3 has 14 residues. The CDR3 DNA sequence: TGTGCCAGCAGTTTATGGTGGGACCAAGAGACCCAGTACTTC. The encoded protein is CASSLWWDQETQYF.

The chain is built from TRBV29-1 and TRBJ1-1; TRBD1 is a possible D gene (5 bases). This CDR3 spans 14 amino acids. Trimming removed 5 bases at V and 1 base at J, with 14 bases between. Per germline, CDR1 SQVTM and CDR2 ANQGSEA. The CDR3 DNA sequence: TGCAGCGTTCGGAGGGACGGGTGGAACACTGAAGCTTTCTTT. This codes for CSVRRDGWNTEAFF.

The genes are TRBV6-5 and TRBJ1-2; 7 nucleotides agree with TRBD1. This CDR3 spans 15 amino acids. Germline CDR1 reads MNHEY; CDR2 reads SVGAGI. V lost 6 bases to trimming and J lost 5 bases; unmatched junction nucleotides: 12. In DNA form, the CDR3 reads TGTGCCAGCAGCAATGGGGGACAGTATTTGTATGGCTACACCTTC. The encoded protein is CASSNGGQYLYGYTF.

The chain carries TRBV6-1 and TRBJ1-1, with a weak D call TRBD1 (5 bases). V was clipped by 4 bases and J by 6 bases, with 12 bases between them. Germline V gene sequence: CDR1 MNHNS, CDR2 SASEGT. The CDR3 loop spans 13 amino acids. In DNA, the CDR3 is TGTGCCAGCAGTGGAGCCCCACAGGCTGAAGCTTTCTTT. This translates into CASSGAPQAEAFF.

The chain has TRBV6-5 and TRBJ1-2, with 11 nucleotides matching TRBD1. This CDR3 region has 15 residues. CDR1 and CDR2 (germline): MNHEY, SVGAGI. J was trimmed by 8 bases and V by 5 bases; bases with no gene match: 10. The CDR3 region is CASSTGQGAMGGYTF. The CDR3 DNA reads TGTGCCAGCAGTACCGGACAGGGGGCAATGGGGGGCTACACCTTC.

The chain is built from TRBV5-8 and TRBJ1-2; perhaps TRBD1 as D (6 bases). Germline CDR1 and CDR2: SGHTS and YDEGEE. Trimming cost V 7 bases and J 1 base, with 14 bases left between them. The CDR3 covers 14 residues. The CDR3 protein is CASLSGAHNYGYTF. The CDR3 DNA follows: TGTGCCAGCCTCTCGGGGGCGCATAACTATGGCTACACCTTC.

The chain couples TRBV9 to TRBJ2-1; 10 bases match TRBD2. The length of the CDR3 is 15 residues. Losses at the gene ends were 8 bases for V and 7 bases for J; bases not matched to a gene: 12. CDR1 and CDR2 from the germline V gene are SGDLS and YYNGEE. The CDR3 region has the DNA TGTGCCAGTCGCAATGAGCGGGAGGGCCAGAATGAGCAGTTCTTC. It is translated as CASRNEREGQNEQFF.

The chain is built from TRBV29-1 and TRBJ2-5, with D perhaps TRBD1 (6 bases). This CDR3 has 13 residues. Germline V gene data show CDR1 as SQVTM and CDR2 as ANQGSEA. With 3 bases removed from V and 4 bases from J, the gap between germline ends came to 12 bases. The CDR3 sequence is CSVDSGARETQYF. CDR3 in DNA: TGCAGCGTTGATTCAGGGGCCCGAGAGACCCAGTACTTC.

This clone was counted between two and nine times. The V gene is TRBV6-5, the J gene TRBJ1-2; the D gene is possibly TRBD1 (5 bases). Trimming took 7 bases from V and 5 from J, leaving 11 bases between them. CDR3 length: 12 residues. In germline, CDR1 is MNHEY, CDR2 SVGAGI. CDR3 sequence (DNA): TGTGCCAGCACCGACGGGGGTTATGGCTACACCTTC. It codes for CASTDGGYGYTF.